There are many counts of the clone carrying this TCR beta chain. The sample belongs to a study of T-cell reconstitution after alpha-beta-depleted transplantation in children. TCRbeta library preparation incorporated unique molecular identifiers. MiXCR, run by TCRdb on the PCR reads, gives a single entry per CDR3 protein. This table has some 600,000 distinct CDR3 sequences, 16% appearing once. CDR1 is DFQATT, CDR2 SNEGSKA, per germline (reference sequence). There are 15 residues in the CDR3. Trimming cost V 0 bases and J 5 bases, with 11 bases left between them. This specimen consisted of PBMCs from the stem cell graft donor, obtained from the stem cell graft. This chain uses TRBV20-1 with TRBJ1-6; TRBD1 might be the D (5 bases). This TCR was recovered from a human donor who donated a stem cell graft to a child with acute myeloid leukemia. The CDR3 DNA reads TGCAGTGCTAGAGATGAAGGGGCGGATAATTCACCCCTCCACTTT. Translating it yields CSARDEGADNSPLHF.